This T cell receptor (beta chain) was documented in a study of post-analysis software for immune sequencing data. Prepared libraries of TCR beta cDNA carried unique molecular identifiers. TCRdb itself ran the PCR reads through MiXCR, one entry per CDR3 protein. Of roughly 650,000 distinct CDR3 sequences in the sample, 55% to 60% were seen once. Material for sequencing was blood. The source is a girl aged 2 to 10 with multiple sclerosis.

This CDR3 is CSVETQDRPVNEQFF. The CDR3, as DNA: TGCAGCGTTGAAACCCAGGACAGGCCCGTAAATGAGCAGTTCTTC. V is TRBV29-1 and J is TRBJ2-1; 7 bases are a match to TRBD1. This CDR3 region has 15 residues. The germline gives CDR1 SQVTM, CDR2 ANQGSEA. V lost 2 bases, J lost 7 bases, and 11 bases stayed unmatched.